This T cell receptor beta chain came from a study of regulatory T cells in long-lasting Graves disease. Overall study findings and caveats: TRBV28 was favored in persistent disease, as were TRBJ1-2 and TRBJ2-5.

The CDR3 runs 13 residues. J gave up 7 bases and V 4 bases, and 9 bases lay outside the gene matches. CDR1 is DFQATT and CDR2 is SNEGSKA in the germline V gene (reference sequence). Remarks on this clonotype: Antigen: not known.

Library construction for TCR beta used iRepertoire HTBI primers and Arm-PCR of CDR3 regions. MiXCR, applied by TCRdb to the multiplex PCR reads, yields one record per CDR3 protein. The sample has 530,000 or so distinct CDR3 sequences; 15% to 20% are singletons. Time point denoted: newly diagnosed GD, antithyroid drugs for less than 3 months. The TCR library was prepared using RNA isolated from PBMCs. The data were also submitted as part of a second study, on T cells in Graves' hyperthyroidism and ophthalmopathy.

The origin of this receptor is a young man with Graves disease. The sample consisted of peripheral blood mononuclear cells (PBMCs), taken at new diagnosis, from a patient treated with antithyroid drugs. V gene TRBV20-1 combines with J gene TRBJ2-5; TRBD2 agrees at 7 bases. CDR3 loop: CSAIGGGLGTQYF. CDR3 DNA sequence: TGCAGTGCTATTGGGGGGGGATTAGGGACCCAGTACTTC.